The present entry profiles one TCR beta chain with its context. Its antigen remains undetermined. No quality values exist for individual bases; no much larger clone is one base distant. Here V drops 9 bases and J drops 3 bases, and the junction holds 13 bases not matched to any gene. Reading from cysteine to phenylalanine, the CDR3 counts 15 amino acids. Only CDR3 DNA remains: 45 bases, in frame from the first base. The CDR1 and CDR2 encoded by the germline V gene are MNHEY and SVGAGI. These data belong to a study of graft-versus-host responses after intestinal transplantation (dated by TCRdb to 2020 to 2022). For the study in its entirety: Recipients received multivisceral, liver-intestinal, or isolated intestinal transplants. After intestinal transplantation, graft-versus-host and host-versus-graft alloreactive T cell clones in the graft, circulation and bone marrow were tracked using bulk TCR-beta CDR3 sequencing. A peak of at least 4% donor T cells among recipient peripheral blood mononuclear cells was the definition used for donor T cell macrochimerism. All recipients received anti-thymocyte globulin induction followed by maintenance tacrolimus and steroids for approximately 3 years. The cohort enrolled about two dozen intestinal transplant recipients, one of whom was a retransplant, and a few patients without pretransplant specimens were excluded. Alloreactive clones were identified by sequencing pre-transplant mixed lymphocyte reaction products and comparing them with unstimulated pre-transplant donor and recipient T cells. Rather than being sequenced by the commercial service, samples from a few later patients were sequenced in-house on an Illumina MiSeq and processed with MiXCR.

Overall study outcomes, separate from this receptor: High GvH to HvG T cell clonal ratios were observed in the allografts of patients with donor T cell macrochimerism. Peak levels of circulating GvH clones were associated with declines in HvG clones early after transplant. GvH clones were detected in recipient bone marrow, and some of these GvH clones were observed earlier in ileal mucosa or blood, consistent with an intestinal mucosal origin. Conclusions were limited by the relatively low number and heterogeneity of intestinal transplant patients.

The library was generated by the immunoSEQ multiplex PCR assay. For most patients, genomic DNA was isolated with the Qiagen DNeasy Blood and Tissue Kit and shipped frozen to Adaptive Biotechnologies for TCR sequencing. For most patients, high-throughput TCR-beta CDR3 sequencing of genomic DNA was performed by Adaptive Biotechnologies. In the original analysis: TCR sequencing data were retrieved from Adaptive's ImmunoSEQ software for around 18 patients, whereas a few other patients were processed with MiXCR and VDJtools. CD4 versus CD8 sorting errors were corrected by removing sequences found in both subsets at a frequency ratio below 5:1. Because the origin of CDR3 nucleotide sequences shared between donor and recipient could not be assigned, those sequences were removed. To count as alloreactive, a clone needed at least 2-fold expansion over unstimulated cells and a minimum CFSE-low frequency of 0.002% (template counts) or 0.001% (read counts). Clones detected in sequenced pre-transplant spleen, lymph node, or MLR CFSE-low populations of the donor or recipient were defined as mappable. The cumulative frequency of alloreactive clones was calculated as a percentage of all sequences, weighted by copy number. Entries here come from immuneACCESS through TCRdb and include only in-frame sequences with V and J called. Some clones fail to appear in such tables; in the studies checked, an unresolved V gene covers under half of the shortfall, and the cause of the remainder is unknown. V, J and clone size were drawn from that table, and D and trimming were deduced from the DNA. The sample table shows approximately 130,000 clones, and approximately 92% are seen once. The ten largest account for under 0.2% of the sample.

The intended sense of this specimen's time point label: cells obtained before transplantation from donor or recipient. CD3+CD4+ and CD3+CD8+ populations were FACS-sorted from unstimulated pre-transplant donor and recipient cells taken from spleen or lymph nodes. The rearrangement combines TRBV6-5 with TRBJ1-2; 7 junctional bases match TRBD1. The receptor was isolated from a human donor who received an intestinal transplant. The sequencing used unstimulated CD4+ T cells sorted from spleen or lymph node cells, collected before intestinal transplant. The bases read TGTGCCAGTCAGCCGCAGACAGGGAGTGACTATGGCTACACCTTC. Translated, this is CASQPQTGSDYGYTF.